One TCR beta chain is described in this entry. This CDR3 has 15 residues. Looked up from germline, CDR1 is SGHAT and CDR2 is FQNNGV. V lost 5 bases to trimming and J lost 0 bases; unmatched junction nucleotides: 4. This specimen belongs to a study of cytomegalovirus exposure and HLA in healthy donors. Primers: 60 Vbeta forward and 13 Jbeta reverse. Method: immunoSEQ multiplex PCR; TCRdb's copy keeps in-frame clones and lacks some. In the table there are 250,000 or so clones, 85% to 90% of which are singletons. The chain couples TRBV11-2 to TRBJ2-1, with TRBD2 identical over 7 bases. The sample taken for sequencing was PBMCs. The source of this sequence is a human donor in good health. This chain's CDR3 is CASSLSGNSYNEQFF. For the CDR3, the DNA is TGTGCCAGCAGCCTGAGCGGGAACTCCTACAATGAGCAGTTCTTC.